These 28 T cell receptor beta chains were sequenced from one sample in a study of blood T cell repertoires in COVID-19 (dated by TCRdb to 2019 to 2021). The method behind the library was the immunoSEQ multiplex PCR assay. What TCRdb holds here is the immuneACCESS table cut down to in-frame rearrangements. Part of the clones is not present; checked against another copy, under half of the missing clones reflect an unresolved V gene, and the others are unexplained. The sample has 85,000 to 130,000 clones on record, about 82% of them singletons. The top ten clones comprise 6% to 6.5% of the sample. Specimen: peripheral blood. These receptors were obtained from an elderly man with COVID-19, enrolled during active disease.

This clone was observed a few times. In the same sample, other DNA sequences code for this CDR3. J is TRBJ1-2 and V is TRBV28, with unresolved D. Germline CDR1 MDHEN, CDR2 SYDVKM. The CDR3 is 13 amino acids. V was cut by 2 bases and J by 2 bases, with 6 bases left in between. CDR3 sequence reads: CASSLGQNYGYTF. CDR3 nucleotide sequence: TGTGCCAGCAGTTTAGGTCAGAACTATGGCTACACCTTC.

The chain has TRBV30 and TRBJ2-5; 9 nucleotides line up with TRBD2. This CDR3 has 14 residues. J lost 2 bases, V lost 6 bases, and 7 bases had no gene match. Germline V gene data show CDR1 as GTSNPN and CDR2 as SVGIG (reference sequence). The CDR3 DNA sequence: TGTGCCTGCGCGGGAGGGGGCGGTCAAGAGACCCAGTACTTC. Its translation is CACAGGGGQETQYF. Variable domain in full (rest from reference TRBV30 and TRBJ2-5): SQTIHQWPATLVQPVGSPLSLECTVEGTSNPNLYWYRQAAGRGLQLLFYSVGIGQISSEVPQNLSASRPQDRQFILSSKKLLLSDSGFYLCACAGGGGQETQYFGPGTRLLVL.

This rearrangement joins TRBV10-3 to TRBJ2-1; perhaps TRBD2 as D (5 bases). V shed 3 bases and J shed 11 bases, with 14 bases lying between them. This CDR3 region has 13 residues. The germline gives CDR1 ENHRY, CDR2 SYGVKD. The CDR3 here is CAISDGADPKQFF. CDR3 coding DNA: TGTGCCATCAGTGATGGAGCGGACCCCAAGCAGTTCTTC.

CDR3 nucleotide sequence: TGCAGTGCTAGTCAGGGGGAGCGGTCTGCAGATACGCAGTATTTT. Translation: CSASQGERSADTQYF. The V gene is TRBV20-1, the J gene TRBJ2-3; 7 bases fit TRBD1. CDR1 and CDR2 from the germline V gene are DFQATT and SNEGSKA (reference sequence). This CDR3 is 15 amino acids long. V dropped 3 bases and J dropped 4; count of bases not matched to a gene: 10.

This rearrangement joins TRBV7-6 to TRBJ1-1; TRBD1 might be the D (5 bases). Trimming took off 1 base at V and 4 bases at J, with 13 bases between the two ends. This CDR3 comprises 15 residues. CDR1 and CDR2 from the germline V gene are SGHVS and FNYEAQ. The CDR3 here is CASSLVKGSSTEAFF. CDR3 coding DNA: TGTGCCAGCAGCTTAGTGAAGGGGTCGAGCACTGAAGCTTTCTTT. The full variable domain, completed using reference TRBV7-6 and TRBJ1-1, is GAGVSQSPRYKVTKRGQDVALRCDPISGHVSLYWYRQALGQGPEFLTYFNYEAQQDKSGLPNDRFSAERPEGSISTLTIQRTEQRDSAMYRCASSLVKGSSTEAFFGQGTRLTVV.

CDR3 sequence reads: CASSRDRNQPQHF. The CDR3 nucleotides read TGTGCCAGCAGCCGTGACAGGAATCAGCCCCAGCATTTT. J is TRBJ1-5 and V is TRBV3-1 (or the pseudogene TRBV3-2), with a weak D call TRBD1 (6 bases). Germline values: CDR1 LGHDT, CDR2 YNNKEL (reference sequence). The V and J ends lost 4 bases and 4 bases respectively, with 8 bases between them. This CDR3 is 13 amino acids long.

Concerning this clone itself: One end of the junction fails to match germline, which may point to a read error. The gene calls are TRBV12-3 or TRBV12-4 and TRBJ1-4; 7 nucleotides agree with TRBD1. The length of the CDR3 is 9 residues. The CDR3 bases are TGTGCCAGCAGAAGGGGACAGATTTTT. Protein: CASRRGQIF.

CDR3 nucleotides: TGTGCCAGCAGCCCCCAGAGGAGGGACTATGGCTACACCTTC. Encoded protein: CASSPQRRDYGYTF. The V and J genes are TRBV3-1 (or the pseudogene TRBV3-2) and TRBJ1-2; D is uncertain. Trimming shortened V by 4 bases and J by 3 bases, and 12 bases separated the two germline ends. This CDR3 has 14 residues. Germline CDR1 LGHDT, CDR2 YNNKEL (reference sequence).

The V gene is TRBV28, the J gene TRBJ1-5; a weak D match, TRBD1 (6 bases). The germline V gene encodes CDR1 MDHEN and CDR2 SYDVKM. V lost 4 bases and J lost 4, with 14 bases in between. CDR3 size: 15 residues. The chain's CDR3 is CASSSPTGVNQPQHF. The CDR3 DNA follows: TGTGCCAGCAGTTCACCGACAGGCGTAAATCAGCCCCAGCATTTT.

This clone was seen a single time. The chain uses TRBV28 and TRBJ1-3, with TRBD1 identical over 8 bases. Germline V gene sequence: CDR1 MDHEN, CDR2 SYDVKM. Trimming removed 4 bases from V and 2 bases from J; junction bases left unmatched: 19. This CDR3 has 20 amino acids. CDR3 sequence (DNA): TGTGCCAGCAGTTACCCAATGTCCTCAGGACAGGGTTCCGCTGGAAACACCATATATTTT. Amino acids: CASSYPMSSGQGSAGNTIYF.

This rearrangement joins TRBV30 to TRBJ1-1, with TRBD1 as a possible D gene (5 bases). Germline V gives CDR1 GTSNPN, CDR2 SVGIG (reference sequence). V was cut by 0 bases and J by 3 bases, with 17 bases left in between. The CDR3 totals 16 residues. In DNA form, the CDR3 reads TGTGCCTGGAGTGTTGGCAGGGCAAGGTGGTACACTGAAGCTTTCTTT. Translating it yields CAWSVGRARWYTEAFF.

This clone was detected a few times. This CDR3 is CASSPRAGGNYGYTF. The DNA for the CDR3 is TGCGCCAGCAGCCCGAGGGCAGGAGGGAACTATGGCTACACCTTC. The chain carries TRBV4-1 and TRBJ1-2; D is uncertain. Germline lookup yields CDR1 MGHRA and CDR2 YSYEKL. The germline V and J ends were trimmed by 4 bases and 2 bases, with 14 bases remaining between them. This CDR3 has 15 residues.

This clone was observed a single time. The chain couples TRBV4-2 to TRBJ2-1; TRBD2 matches 11 bases. The V gene's germline CDR1 is LGHNA and CDR2 YNFKEQ. This CDR3 contains 16 residues. The ends lost 0 bases at V and 10 bases at J; junction bases unmatched: 8. The CDR3 DNA reads as TGTGCCAGCAGCCAAGAAAGTCGGCTAGCGGGAGGAGAGCAGTTCTTC. The encoded protein is CASSQESRLAGGEQFF.

The chain recombines TRBV12-3 or TRBV12-4 with TRBJ1-2, with D uncertain. V shed 3 bases and J shed 5 bases, with 7 bases lying between them. The length of the CDR3 is 12 residues. The CDR3 protein is CASSFISYGYTF. The CDR3 DNA sequence: TGTGCCAGCAGTTTTATCTCTTATGGCTACACCTTC.

The rearrangement uses TRBV6-5 and TRBJ1-6; D is uncertain. Germline CDR1 reads MNHEY; CDR2 reads SVGAGI. This CDR3 spans 13 amino acids. V was trimmed by 6 bases and J by 9 bases, leaving 12 bases between them. CDR3 loop: CASRIRETSPLHF. The CDR3 DNA follows: TGTGCCAGCAGAATTCGGGAGACTTCACCCCTCCACTTT.

The gene calls are TRBV2 and TRBJ2-5, with a possible D match to TRBD2 (6 bases). The CDR3 sequence is 15 residues long. V dropped 6 bases and J dropped 2 bases, with 16 bases sitting between them. Germline values: CDR1 SNHLY, CDR2 FYNNEI. The chain's CDR3 is CASRLPAGPQETQYF. The CDR3 DNA sequence: TGTGCCAGCAGGCTACCGGCGGGACCTCAAGAGACCCAGTACTTC.

The CDR3 sequence: CSAETPRGSYGYTF. CDR3 DNA: TGCAGCGCAGAGACACCCCGAGGGAGCTATGGCTACACCTTC. V gene TRBV29-1 combines with J gene TRBJ1-2, with D unclear. The V gene lost 7 bases and the J gene lost 4 bases, with 19 bases spanning the gap. From germline, CDR1 is SQVTM and CDR2 ANQGSEA. The CDR3 sequence is 14 residues long.

The chain recombines TRBV25-1 with TRBJ1-2, with D possibly being TRBD1 (5 bases). Trimming stripped 5 bases from V and 4 bases from J, with 17 bases between. This CDR3 is built from 15 residues. In germline, CDR1 is MGHDK, CDR2 SYGVNS. As DNA, the CDR3 is TGTGCCAGCAGTTTTTCGGACAACGCAGTCTATGGCTACACCTTC. Encoded protein: CASSFSDNAVYGYTF.

A remark on this clone: The same CDR3 can be traced to other DNA sequences in this sample. This rearrangement joins TRBV14 to TRBJ2-2; a possible D gene is TRBD1 (7 bases). CDR3 length: 16 amino acids. CDR1 is SGHDN and CDR2 is FVKESK in the germline V gene. The V end was cut by 1 base, the J end by 0 bases, with 9 bases between. Written as DNA, the CDR3 is TGTGCCAGCAGCCAAGGCGGGACAGCGAACACCGGGGAGCTGTTTTTT. Its translation is CASSQGGTANTGELFF.

This clone is a singleton in its sample. The chain joins TRBV6-6 to TRBJ1-1; D ambiguous. This CDR3 comprises 13 residues. The germline CDR1 and CDR2 sequences are MNHNY and SVGAGI (reference sequence). V lost 1 base and J 8 bases, leaving 11 bases between the germline ends. This CDR3 is CASSYYSGDEAFF. CDR3 coding DNA: TGTGCCAGCAGTTACTATTCGGGAGACGAAGCTTTCTTT.

With respect to this clone: Other DNA sequences in the same sample also yield this CDR3. The chain combines TRBV18 with TRBJ2-3; D remains unclear. V lost 0 bases, J lost 3 bases, and 7 bases lay in between. Germline CDR1 is KGHSH and CDR2 is LQKENI. The CDR3 contains 14 residues. Here the CDR3 reads CASSPPAGTDTQYF. Here the CDR3 DNA reads TGTGCCAGCTCACCACCGGCAGGAACAGATACGCAGTATTTT.

The rearrangement uses TRBV18 and TRBJ2-2; a weak D match, TRBD1 (5 bases). CDR3 size: 16 residues. Germline loops: CDR1 KGHSH, CDR2 LQKENI. Between the trimmed V and J ends, which lost 2 bases and 4 bases, there was a span of 14 bases. The CDR3 sequence: CASSPTAGGATGELFF. CDR3 DNA sequence: TGTGCCAGCTCACCAACGGCCGGTGGGGCCACCGGGGAGCTGTTTTTT.

V usage is TRBV6-5 and J usage is TRBJ1-6, with TRBD1 matching over 9 bases. The CDR3 is 16 residues long. From germline, CDR1 is MNHEY and CDR2 SVGAGI. V shed 2 bases, J shed 9 bases, and the junction held 8 bases outside the gene matches. The CDR3 loop is CASSYLRGTGLSPLHF. CDR3 in DNA: TGTGCCAGCAGTTACCTACGGGGGACAGGGCTTTCACCCCTCCACTTT.

CDR3 loop: CASSPLTGLGTEAFF. For the CDR3, the DNA is TGTGCCAGCAGCCCTCTAACAGGGCTGGGCACTGAAGCTTTCTTT. This chain joins TRBV7-2 and TRBJ1-1, with a possible D match to TRBD1 (6 bases). Germline V gives CDR1 SGHTA, CDR2 FQGNSA. Trimming cost V 5 bases and J 4 bases, with 17 bases left between them. The CDR3 runs 15 residues.

V gene TRBV18 combines with J gene TRBJ1-1; TRBD1 is a possible D gene (6 bases). Germline CDR1 KGHSH, CDR2 LQKENI. The V and J ends lost 2 bases and 11 bases respectively, with 12 bases between them. The CDR3 has 12 residues. In nucleotides, the CDR3 is TGTGCCAGCTCACCATCCAGGGGCCCTGCTTTCTTT. This sequence encodes CASSPSRGPAFF.

This chain connects TRBV18 to TRBJ1-5; the match to TRBD1 covers 10 bases. Germline lookup yields CDR1 KGHSH and CDR2 LQKENI. The CDR3 consists of 14 residues. V gave up 2 bases and J gave up 5 bases; unmatched junction bases: 0. The CDR3 region has the DNA TGTGCCAGCTCACCAGGGACAGGGGATCAGCCCCAGCATTTT. This encodes CASSPGTGDQPQHF.

The chain carries TRBV6-6 and TRBJ2-1; 7 bases agree with TRBD2. V lost 9 bases and J lost 5; bases outside the gene matches: 7. Germline V gene data show CDR1 as MNHNY and CDR2 as SVGAGI (reference sequence). CDR3 size: 13 residues. The CDR3 sequence: CASRAGRDNEQFF. CDR3 nucleotides: TGTGCCAGTCGAGCGGGGCGGGACAATGAGCAGTTCTTC.

V usage is TRBV29-1 and J usage is TRBJ1-1; possible D gene TRBD1, 5 bases. Germline V lookup: CDR1 SQVTM, CDR2 ANQGSEA. CDR3 length: 16 amino acids. V was clipped by 3 bases and J by 4 bases, with 21 bases between them. DNA for the CDR3: TGCAGCGTTGACGGAGGGGAAGTTCCCTCGTTCACTGAAGCTTTCTTT. Translated: CSVDGGEVPSFTEAFF.